Presented here are 6 T cell receptor beta chains from one specimen sequenced in a study of cytomegalovirus exposure and HLA in healthy donors. The primer mix had 60 Vbeta and 13 Jbeta primers. The data were produced by immunoSEQ multiplex PCR, yet TCRdb's version contains in-frame clones alone and is incomplete. The sample records about 51,000 clones, 81% being singletons. Sequenced material: PBMCs. The source is a boy younger than 18 in good health and CMV-seropositive.

The chain has TRBV6-5 and TRBJ2-7; 8 nucleotides match TRBD2. This CDR3 is 15 amino acids long. J gave up 1 base and V 4 bases, and 6 bases lay outside the gene matches. Germline V CDR1 and CDR2: MNHEY, SVGAGI. The CDR3 coding sequence is TGTGCCAGCAGTTGGGGGGCTAGCGGGTCCTACGAGCAGTACTTC. Its translation: CASSWGASGSYEQYF.

This clone was counted a few times. This chain links TRBV4-1 with TRBJ2-3; 9 bases line up with TRBD2. Germline V gene lookup returns CDR1 MGHRA and CDR2 YSYEKL. J lost 14 bases, V lost 0 bases, and 12 bases had no gene match. The CDR3 covers 15 residues. The CDR3 loop is CASSQDLSGGTSRYF. The CDR3 DNA reads TGCGCCAGCAGCCAAGATCTAAGCGGGGGGACATCCCGGTATTTT.

The gene calls are TRBV4-2 and TRBJ2-2, with a weak D call TRBD2 (5 bases). The V gene lost 0 bases and the J gene lost 9 bases, with 11 bases spanning the gap. The CDR3 covers 14 residues. From germline, CDR1 is LGHNA and CDR2 YNFKEQ. In nucleotides, the CDR3 is TGTGCCAGCAGCCAAGATTCTGAGGGCCGGGAGCTGTTTTTT. Translating it yields CASSQDSEGRELFF.

The chain uses TRBV7-2 and TRBJ2-5; D might be TRBD1 (5 bases). The CDR3 consists of 13 residues. Trimming shortened V by 5 bases and J by 2 bases, and 9 bases separated the two germline ends. Germline CDR1 reads SGHTA; CDR2 reads FQGNSA. The CDR3 sequence is CASSPRQQETQYF. The CDR3 region has the DNA TGTGCCAGCAGCCCTAGACAGCAAGAGACCCAGTACTTC.

This clone has only a few counts. The J gene is TRBJ1-6, the V gene TRBV5-4; 8 bases map to TRBD1. V was pared by 4 bases and J by 5 bases, with 5 bases of the junction left unmatched. The length of the CDR3 is 15 residues. Per germline, CDR1 SGHNT and CDR2 YYREEE (reference sequence). This CDR3 is CASSLVDRDNSPLHF. The CDR3 DNA follows: TGTGCCAGCAGCCTCGTGGACAGGGATAATTCACCCCTCCACTTT.

The J gene is TRBJ1-2, the V gene TRBV12-5, with D possibly being TRBD1 (6 bases). This CDR3 is 16 amino acids long. CDR1 and CDR2 (germline): LGHNT, FRNRAP. The V end lost 0 bases, the J end lost 7 bases, and 18 bases lay between the germline ends. The chain's CDR3 is CASGLVPRGAGRGYTF. CDR3 coding DNA: TGTGCTAGTGGTTTGGTACCCAGGGGCGCCGGACGTGGCTACACCTTC.